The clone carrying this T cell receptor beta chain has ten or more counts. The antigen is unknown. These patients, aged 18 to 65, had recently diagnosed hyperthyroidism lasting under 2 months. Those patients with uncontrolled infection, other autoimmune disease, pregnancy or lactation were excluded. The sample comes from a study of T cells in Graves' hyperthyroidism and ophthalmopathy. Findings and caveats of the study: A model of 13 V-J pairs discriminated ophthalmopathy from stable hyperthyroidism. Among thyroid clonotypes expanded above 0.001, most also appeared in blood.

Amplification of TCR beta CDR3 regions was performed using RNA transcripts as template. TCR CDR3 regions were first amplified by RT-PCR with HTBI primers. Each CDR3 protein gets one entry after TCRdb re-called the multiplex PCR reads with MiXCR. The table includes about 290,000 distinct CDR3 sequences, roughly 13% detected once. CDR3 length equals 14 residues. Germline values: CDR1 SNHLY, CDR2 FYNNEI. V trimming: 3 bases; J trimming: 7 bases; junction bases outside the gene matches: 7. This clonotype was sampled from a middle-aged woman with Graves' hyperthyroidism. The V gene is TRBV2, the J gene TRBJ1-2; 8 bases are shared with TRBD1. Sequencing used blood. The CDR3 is CASSDLTGVVGYTF. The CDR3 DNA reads TGTGCCAGCAGTGACTTGACAGGGGTTGTTGGCTACACCTTC.